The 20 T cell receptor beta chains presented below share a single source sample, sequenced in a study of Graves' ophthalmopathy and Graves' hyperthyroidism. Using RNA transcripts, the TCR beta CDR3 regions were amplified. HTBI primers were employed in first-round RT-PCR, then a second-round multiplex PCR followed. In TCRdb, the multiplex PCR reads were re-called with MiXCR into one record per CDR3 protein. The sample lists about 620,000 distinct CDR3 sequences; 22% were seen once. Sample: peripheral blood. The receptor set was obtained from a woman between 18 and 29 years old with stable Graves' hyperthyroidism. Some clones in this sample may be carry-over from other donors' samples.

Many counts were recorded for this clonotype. DNA of the CDR3: TGTGCCAGCAGTGTTGGGTCAGCTCAAGAGACCCAGTACTTC. Translation gives CASSVGSAQETQYF. The chain recombines TRBV6-1 with TRBJ2-5, with unresolved D. Germline CDR1 reads MNHNS; CDR2 reads SASEGT. V lost 4 bases to trimming and J lost 2 bases, with 11 bases between them. The CDR3 runs 14 residues.

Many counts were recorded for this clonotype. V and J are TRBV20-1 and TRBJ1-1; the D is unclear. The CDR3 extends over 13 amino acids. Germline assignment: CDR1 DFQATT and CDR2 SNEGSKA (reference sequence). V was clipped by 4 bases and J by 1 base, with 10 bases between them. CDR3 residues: CSAKTYKNTEAFF. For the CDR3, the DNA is TGCAGTGCTAAGACGTACAAGAACACTGAAGCTTTCTTT.

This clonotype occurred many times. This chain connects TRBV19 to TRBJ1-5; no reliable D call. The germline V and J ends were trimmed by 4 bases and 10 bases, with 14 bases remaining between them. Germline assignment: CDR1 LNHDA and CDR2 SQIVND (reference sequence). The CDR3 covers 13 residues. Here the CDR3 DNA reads TGTGCCAGTAGTACCGCCCCACATCTTCCCCAGCATTTT. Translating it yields CASSTAPHLPQHF.

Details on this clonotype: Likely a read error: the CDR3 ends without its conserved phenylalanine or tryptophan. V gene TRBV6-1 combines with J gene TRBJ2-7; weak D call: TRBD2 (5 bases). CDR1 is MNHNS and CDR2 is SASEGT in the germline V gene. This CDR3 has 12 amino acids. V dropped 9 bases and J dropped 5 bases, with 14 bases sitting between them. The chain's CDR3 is CASPRVPNEQYY. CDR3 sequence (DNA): TGTGCCAGTCCGAGGGTACCGAACGAGCAGTACTAC.

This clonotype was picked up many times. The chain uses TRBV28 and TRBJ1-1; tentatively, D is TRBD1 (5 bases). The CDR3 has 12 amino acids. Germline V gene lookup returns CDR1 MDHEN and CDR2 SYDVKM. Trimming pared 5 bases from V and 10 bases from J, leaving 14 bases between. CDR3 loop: CASSANWGPAFF. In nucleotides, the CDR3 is TGTGCCAGCAGTGCTAATTGGGGCCCAGCTTTCTTT. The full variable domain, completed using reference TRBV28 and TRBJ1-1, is DVKVTQSSRYLVKRTGEKVFLECVQDMDHENMFWYRQDPGLGLRLIYFSYDVKMKEKGDIPEGYSVSREKKERFSLILESASTNQTSMYLCASSANWGPAFFGQGTRLTVV.

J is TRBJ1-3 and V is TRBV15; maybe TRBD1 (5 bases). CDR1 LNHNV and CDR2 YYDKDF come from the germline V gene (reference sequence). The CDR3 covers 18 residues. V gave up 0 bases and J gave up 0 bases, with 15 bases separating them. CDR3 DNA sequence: TGTGCCACCAGCAGAGACTGGGGGACGGATCGCTCTGGAAACACCATATATTTT. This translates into CATSRDWGTDRSGNTIYF.

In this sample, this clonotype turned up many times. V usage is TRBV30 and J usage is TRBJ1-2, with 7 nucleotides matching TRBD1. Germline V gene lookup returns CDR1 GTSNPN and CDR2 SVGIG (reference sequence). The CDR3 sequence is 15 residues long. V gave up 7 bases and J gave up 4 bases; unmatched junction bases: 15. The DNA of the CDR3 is TGTGCCTTAGTATCCGGGACAGCCCGCGGCTATGGCTACACCTTC. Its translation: CALVSGTARGYGYTF.

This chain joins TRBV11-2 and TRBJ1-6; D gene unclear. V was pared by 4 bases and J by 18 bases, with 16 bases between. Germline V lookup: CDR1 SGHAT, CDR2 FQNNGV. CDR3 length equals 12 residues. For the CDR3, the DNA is TGTGCCAGCAGCTCCGCTCCGGGCAGTGCCCACTTT. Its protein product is CASSSAPGSAHF.

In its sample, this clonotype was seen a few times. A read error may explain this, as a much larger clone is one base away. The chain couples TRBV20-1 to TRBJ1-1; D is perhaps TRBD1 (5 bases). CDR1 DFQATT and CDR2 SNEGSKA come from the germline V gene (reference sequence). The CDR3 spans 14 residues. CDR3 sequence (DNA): TGCAGCACGGTGGGAAGACAGATGAACACTGACGCTTTCTTT. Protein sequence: CSTVGRQMNTDAFF.

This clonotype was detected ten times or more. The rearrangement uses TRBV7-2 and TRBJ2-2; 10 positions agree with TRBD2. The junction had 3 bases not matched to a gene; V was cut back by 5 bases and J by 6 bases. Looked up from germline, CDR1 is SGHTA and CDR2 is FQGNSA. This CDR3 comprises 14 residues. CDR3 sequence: CASSPGLAAGELFF. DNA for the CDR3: TGTGCCAGCAGCCCCGGACTAGCGGCCGGGGAGCTGTTTTTT.

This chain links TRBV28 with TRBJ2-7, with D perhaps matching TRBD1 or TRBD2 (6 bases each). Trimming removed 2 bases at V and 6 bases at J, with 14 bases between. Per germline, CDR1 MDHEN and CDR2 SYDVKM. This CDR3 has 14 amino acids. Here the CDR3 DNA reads TGTGCCAGCAGTTTAACAGGGTTGGGGGGCGAGCAGTACTTC. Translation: CASSLTGLGGEQYF.

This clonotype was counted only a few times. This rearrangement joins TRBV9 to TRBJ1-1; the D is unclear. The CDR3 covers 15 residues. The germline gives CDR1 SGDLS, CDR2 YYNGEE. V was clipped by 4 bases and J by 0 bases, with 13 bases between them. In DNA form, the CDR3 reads TGTGCCAGCAGCCCCCTAGTGTCAATGAACACTGAAGCTTTCTTT. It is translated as CASSPLVSMNTEAFF.

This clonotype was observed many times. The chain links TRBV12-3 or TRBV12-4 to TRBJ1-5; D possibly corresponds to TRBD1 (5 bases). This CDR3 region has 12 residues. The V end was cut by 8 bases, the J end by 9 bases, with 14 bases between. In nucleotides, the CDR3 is TGTGCCAGCGTGAGGGGAGCGGGGCCCCAGCATTTT. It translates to CASVRGAGPQHF.

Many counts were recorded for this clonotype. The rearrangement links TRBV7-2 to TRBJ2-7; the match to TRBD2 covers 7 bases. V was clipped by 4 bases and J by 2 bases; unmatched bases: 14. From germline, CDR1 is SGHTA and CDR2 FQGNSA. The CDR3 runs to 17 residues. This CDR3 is CASSSPRDGRTAYEQYF. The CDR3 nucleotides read TGTGCCAGCAGCTCTCCCCGGGACGGGAGGACGGCCTACGAGCAGTACTTC.

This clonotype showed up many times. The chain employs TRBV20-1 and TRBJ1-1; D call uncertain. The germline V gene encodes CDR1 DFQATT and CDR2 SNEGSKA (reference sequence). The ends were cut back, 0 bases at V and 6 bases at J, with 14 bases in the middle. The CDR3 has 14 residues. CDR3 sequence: CSARDQARGAEAFF. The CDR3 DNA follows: TGCAGTGCTAGAGATCAGGCGCGAGGCGCTGAAGCTTTCTTT.

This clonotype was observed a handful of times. CDR3 nucleotide sequence: TGTGCCAGCAGCTTAGCGGGAGGGGGCGATTCTGAAGCTTTCTTT. This gives the protein CASSLAGGGDSEAFF. The chain recombines TRBV11-1 with TRBJ1-1, with TRBD1 matching over 7 bases. Looked up from germline, CDR1 is SGHAT and CDR2 is FQDESV (reference sequence). V trimming: 0 bases; J trimming: 6 bases; junction bases outside the gene matches: 7. This CDR3 spans 15 amino acids.

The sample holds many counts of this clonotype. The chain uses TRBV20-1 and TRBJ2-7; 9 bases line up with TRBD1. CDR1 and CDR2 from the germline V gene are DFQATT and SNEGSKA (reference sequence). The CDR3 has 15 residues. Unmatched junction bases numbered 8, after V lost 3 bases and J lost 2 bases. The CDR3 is CSARDGDRVTYEQYF. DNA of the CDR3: TGCAGTGCTAGGGATGGGGACAGGGTGACCTACGAGCAGTACTTC.

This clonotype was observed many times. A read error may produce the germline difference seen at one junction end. CDR3 loop: CASSESGSRGCTF. In DNA form, the CDR3 reads TGCGCCAGCAGTGAGTCGGGCAGTAGAGGCTGCACCTTC. This chain connects TRBV10-1 to TRBJ1-2; D uncertain. Germline CDR1 is WNHNN and CDR2 is SYGVQD (reference sequence). The CDR3 is 13 residues long.

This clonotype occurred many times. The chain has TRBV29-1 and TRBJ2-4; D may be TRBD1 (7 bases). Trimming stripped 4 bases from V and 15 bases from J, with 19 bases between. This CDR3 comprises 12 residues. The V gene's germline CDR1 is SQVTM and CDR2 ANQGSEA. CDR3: CSVARDSNIRYF. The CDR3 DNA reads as TGCAGCGTTGCGCGGGACAGCAATATCCGGTACTTC.

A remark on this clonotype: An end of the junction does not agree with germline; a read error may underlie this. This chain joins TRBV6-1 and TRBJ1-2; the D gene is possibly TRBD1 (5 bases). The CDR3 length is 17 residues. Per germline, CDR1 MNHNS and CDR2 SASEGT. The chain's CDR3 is CTSSKPGTGGSISGYTF. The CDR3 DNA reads TGTACCAGCAGTAAACCGGGAACAGGCGGTTCTATTAGTGGCTACACCTTC.